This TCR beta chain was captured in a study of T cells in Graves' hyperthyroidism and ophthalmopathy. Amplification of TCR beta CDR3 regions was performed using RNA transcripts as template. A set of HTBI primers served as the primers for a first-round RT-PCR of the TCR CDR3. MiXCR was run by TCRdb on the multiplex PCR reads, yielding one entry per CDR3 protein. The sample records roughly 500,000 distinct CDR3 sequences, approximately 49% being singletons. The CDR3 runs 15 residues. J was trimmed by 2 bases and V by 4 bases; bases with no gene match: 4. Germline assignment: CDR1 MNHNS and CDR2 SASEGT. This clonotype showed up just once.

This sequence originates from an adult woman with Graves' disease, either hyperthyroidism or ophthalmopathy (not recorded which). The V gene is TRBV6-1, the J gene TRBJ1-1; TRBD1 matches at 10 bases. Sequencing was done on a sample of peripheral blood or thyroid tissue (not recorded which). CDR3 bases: TGTGCCAGCAGTGCAGGGGACAGGGGTAACACTGAAGCTTTCTTT. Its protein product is CASSAGDRGNTEAFF.